What follows are 29 T cell receptor beta chains derived from one specimen sequenced in a study of T cells in Graves' hyperthyroidism and ophthalmopathy. TCR beta CDR3 regions were amplified from RNA transcripts. First-round RT-PCR of the TCR CDR3 relied on the HTBI primer set. Via MiXCR, TCRdb re-called the multiplex PCR reads, giving one row per CDR3 protein. The table records around 250,000 distinct CDR3 sequences, roughly 15% of them present only once. Specimen: blood. Every receptor here comes from a woman aged 40 to 50 with Graves' hyperthyroidism that later progressed to Graves' ophthalmopathy.

This clonotype appeared many times. This sequence joins TRBV7-9 and TRBJ2-3; possible D gene TRBD1, 5 bases. Germline CDR1 and CDR2: SEHNR and FQNEAQ (reference sequence). Between the trimmed V and J ends, which lost 4 bases and 6 bases, there was a span of 14 bases. This CDR3 spans 14 amino acids. CDR3: CASSSSPGSDTQYF. As DNA, the CDR3 is TGTGCCAGCAGCTCGTCTCCAGGGTCGGATACGCAGTATTTT.

In its sample, this clonotype was seen many times. The CDR3 sequence is CASSHSETQYF. CDR3 DNA sequence: TGTGCCAGCAGCCACAGTGAGACCCAGTACTTC. V gene TRBV14 combines with J gene TRBJ2-5; D gene ambiguous. Germline CDR1 reads SGHDN; CDR2 reads FVKESK. Trimming removed 3 bases at V and 5 bases at J, with 4 bases between. CDR3 length: 11 residues.

This clonotype was counted many times. This chain connects TRBV28 to TRBJ1-3; 7 bases line up with TRBD1. The germline V gene has CDR1 MDHEN and CDR2 SYDVKM. V shed 8 bases, J shed 0 bases, and the junction held 4 bases outside the gene matches. CDR3 length equals 14 residues. Here the CDR3 reads CASRQGFSGNTIYF. CDR3 bases: TGTGCCAGCCGACAGGGATTCTCTGGAAACACCATATATTTT.

This clonotype was seen ten or more times. The gene calls are TRBV12-3 or TRBV12-4 and TRBJ2-2, with TRBD2 matching over 9 bases. This CDR3 has 16 residues. The J segment lost 0 bases and the V segment lost 7 bases, leaving 6 bases of the junction unmatched. The CDR3 DNA reads as TGTGCCAGCACGTTCGAGCGGGAGGCGAACACCGGGGAGCTGTTTTTT. Protein: CASTFEREANTGELFF.

At least ten counts were recorded for this clonotype. The V call is TRBV12-3 or TRBV12-4, the J call TRBJ2-7; 10 nucleotides agree with TRBD1. The CDR3 covers 14 residues. The J segment lost 5 bases and the V segment lost 5 bases, leaving 6 bases of the junction unmatched. CDR3 residues: CASSTGTGVDEQYF. DNA for the CDR3: TGTGCCAGCAGTACCGGGACAGGGGTTGACGAGCAGTACTTC.

In this sample, this clonotype turned up many times. The chain links TRBV2 to TRBJ1-5; a weak D match, TRBD1 (6 bases). The germline CDR1 and CDR2 sequences are SNHLY and FYNNEI. There are 14 residues in the CDR3. Trimming removed 8 bases from V and 5 bases from J, with 16 bases in between. CDR3 nucleotides: TGTGCCAGCTCCCCACAGGGCCAATATCAGCCCCAGCATTTT. Encoded protein: CASSPQGQYQPQHF.

The genes are TRBV3-1 and TRBJ2-1; 8 nucleotides line up with TRBD2. There are 17 residues in the CDR3. Germline loops: CDR1 LGHDT, CDR2 YNNKEL (reference sequence). The V segment lost 0 bases and the J segment 4 bases; nucleotides outside the gene matches: 8. CDR3 protein: CASSQDRSGGAYNEQFF. As DNA, the CDR3 is TGTGCCAGCAGCCAAGATAGGTCGGGGGGGGCTTACAATGAGCAGTTCTTC.

V is TRBV11-3 and J is TRBJ2-7; TRBD1 is a possible D gene (5 bases). The CDR3 runs to 14 residues. With 3 bases removed from V and 4 bases from J, the gap between germline ends came to 13 bases. Germline assignment: CDR1 SGHNT and CDR2 YENEEA. DNA of the CDR3: TGTGCCAGCAGCTTTTTAGGGGCGCGGTACGAGCAGTACTTC. Its protein is CASSFLGARYEQYF. Full variable domain (outside the CDR3, taken from reference TRBV11-3 and TRBJ2-7): EAGVVQSPRYKIIEKKQPVAFWCNPISGHNTLYWYLQNLGQGPELLIRYENEEAVDDSQLPKDRFSAERLKGVDSTLKIQPAELGDSAVYLCASSFLGARYEQYFGPGTRLTVT.

This clonotype was seen at least ten times. V is TRBV19 and J is TRBJ2-7, with D possibly being TRBD2 (6 bases). The CDR3 is 14 residues long. The V and J ends lost 6 bases and 2 bases respectively, with 14 bases between them. Germline V lookup: CDR1 LNHDA, CDR2 SQIVND (reference sequence). CDR3 nucleotides: TGTGCCAGTAGGACTGGGACTGCAACCTACGAGCAGTACTTC. It encodes CASRTGTATYEQYF.

This clonotype was detected many times. The chain recombines TRBV3-1 with TRBJ2-2, with 7 bases aligning to TRBD2. Germline V gene sequence: CDR1 LGHDT, CDR2 YNNKEL (reference sequence). This CDR3 has 14 residues. Trimming cost V 8 bases and J 0 bases; bases outside gene matches: 3. The CDR3 loop reads CASSRGANTGELFF. Written as DNA, the CDR3 is TGTGCCAGCTCACGGGGGGCGAACACCGGGGAGCTGTTTTTT. The full variable domain, with the rest looked up from reference TRBV3-1 and TRBJ2-2, is DTAVSQTPKYLVTQMGNDKSIKCEQNLGHDTMYWYKQDSKKFLKIMFSYNNKELIINETVPNRFSPKSPDKAHLNLHINSLELGDSAVYFCASSRGANTGELFFGEGSRLTVL.

This clonotype was counted at least ten times. The V gene is TRBV19, the J gene TRBJ1-5; unclear D gene. This CDR3 is built from 15 residues. Germline CDR1 and CDR2: LNHDA and SQIVND (reference sequence). Trimming took 0 bases from V and 3 from J, leaving 9 bases between them. DNA of the CDR3: TGTGCCAGTAGTATAGATCCGTCAGTCAATCAGCCCCAGCATTTT. Protein sequence: CASSIDPSVNQPQHF.

This clonotype was seen ten or more times. The CDR3 spells CASSQQDRGRNQPQHF. For the CDR3, the DNA is TGCGCCAGCAGCCAACAGGACAGGGGACGCAATCAGCCCCAGCATTTT. The V and J genes are TRBV4-1 and TRBJ1-5; TRBD1 matches at 9 bases. CDR1 is MGHRA, CDR2 YSYEKL, per germline. V dropped 2 bases and J dropped 2; count of bases not matched to a gene: 4. The CDR3 runs to 16 residues.

The table lists this clonotype with many counts. The rearrangement joins TRBV11-2 to TRBJ2-7; 7 bases align to TRBD2. CDR3 length equals 18 residues. Per germline, CDR1 SGHAT and CDR2 FQNNGV. The junction had 12 bases not matched to a gene; V was cut back by 0 bases and J by 1 base. The CDR3 DNA reads TGTGCCAGCAGCTTAGATTTAGCTAGCGGCGTTTTTTCCTACGAGCAGTACTTC. It encodes CASSLDLASGVFSYEQYF. Looking up the rest from reference TRBV11-2 and TRBJ2-7 gives the full variable domain: EAGVAQSPRYKIIEKRQSVAFWCNPISGHATLYWYQQILGQGPKLLIQFQNNGVVDDSQLPKDRFSAERLKGVDSTLKIQPAKLEDSAVYLCASSLDLASGVFSYEQYFGPGTRLTVT.

This clonotype has ten or more counts. The rearrangement joins TRBV27 to TRBJ2-5, with D possibly matching TRBD2 (7 bases). CDR3 length: 15 amino acids. Trimming removed 6 bases at V and 6 bases at J, with 20 bases between. From germline, CDR1 is MNHEY and CDR2 SMNVEV (reference sequence). This CDR3 reads CASSPRGGGIQTQYF. The CDR3 DNA sequence: TGTGCCAGCAGCCCAAGGGGGGGCGGGATACAGACCCAGTACTTC.

This clonotype was seen repeatedly, ten times or more. J is TRBJ1-1 and V is TRBV6-1; tentatively, D is TRBD1 (5 bases). From germline, CDR1 is MNHNS and CDR2 SASEGT. The CDR3 runs 16 residues. The V end lost 5 bases, the J end lost 0 bases, and 16 bases lay between the germline ends. The CDR3 region is CASSRLVWGVNTEAFF. The DNA for the CDR3 is TGTGCCAGCAGTCGCCTAGTCTGGGGCGTGAACACTGAAGCTTTCTTT.

Ten or more counts support this clonotype. The CDR3 bases are TGCGCCAGCAGCGACAGTAATCCCTCCTACGAGCAGTACTTC. Translating it yields CASSDSNPSYEQYF. The J gene is TRBJ2-7, the V gene TRBV5-1; tentative D call: TRBD1 (5 bases). The CDR3 runs to 14 residues. CDR1 and CDR2 from the germline V gene are SGHRS and YFSETQ. V lost 4 bases and J 0 bases, leaving 11 bases between the germline ends.

There are many counts of this clonotype. This chain connects TRBV7-9 to TRBJ2-1, with TRBD2 matching 13 bases. Trimming took 4 bases from V and 7 from J; bases not matched to a gene: 7. The CDR3 length is 16 residues. Germline lookup yields CDR1 SEHNR and CDR2 FQNEAQ (reference sequence). DNA of the CDR3: TGTGCCAGCAGCTCCAGGACTAGCGGGAGAGATAATGAGCAGTTCTTC. Protein: CASSSRTSGRDNEQFF.

This clonotype was picked up many times. The gene calls are TRBV2 and TRBJ1-3; D is unclear. This CDR3 is 13 amino acids long. CDR1 and CDR2 (germline): SNHLY, FYNNEI. Trimming stripped 3 bases from V and 8 bases from J, with 11 bases between. CDR3 DNA: TGTGCCAGCAGTGAGGGCTCCGGTTACACCATATATTTT. It yields the protein CASSEGSGYTIYF.

This clonotype was recorded at least ten times. The chain combines TRBV11-2 with TRBJ2-7, with D tentatively TRBD2 (7 bases). This CDR3 is 15 amino acids long. Germline V gene lookup returns CDR1 SGHAT and CDR2 FQNNGV. The V end was cut by 5 bases, the J end by 4 bases, with 18 bases between. The DNA for the CDR3 is TGTGCCAGCAGCCCCCCGGGGGGCGACTTTTACGAGCAGTACTTC. It encodes CASSPPGGDFYEQYF.

This sequence joins TRBV24-1 and TRBJ2-1; 9 bases map to TRBD2. Germline assignment: CDR1 KGHDR and CDR2 SFDVKD. The CDR3 is made up of 17 amino acids. J lost 7 bases, V lost 2 bases, and 11 bases had no gene match. The CDR3 sequence is CATSDSGGGRAGNEQFF. The CDR3 DNA is TGTGCCACCAGTGATTCGGGCGGCGGGAGGGCCGGGAATGAGCAGTTCTTC.

This clonotype was seen many times. This rearrangement joins TRBV20-1 to TRBJ2-1; 10 bases align to TRBD2. The CDR3 is 14 amino acids. Unmatched junction bases numbered 4, after V lost 1 base and J lost 7 bases. The germline gives CDR1 DFQATT, CDR2 SNEGSKA (reference sequence). DNA for the CDR3: TGCAGTGCTAGAGGCACGACTAGCGGGAATGAGCAGTTCTTC. It specifies CSARGTTSGNEQFF.

Ten or more counts support this clonotype. This rearrangement joins TRBV12-3 or TRBV12-4 to TRBJ1-2; D call uncertain. This CDR3 contains 12 residues. Trimming removed 5 bases from V and 4 bases from J, with 8 bases in between. CDR3 in amino acids: CASSTSGYGYTF. As DNA, the CDR3 is TGTGCCAGCAGTACATCCGGCTATGGCTACACCTTC.

This rearrangement joins TRBV4-2 to TRBJ2-5, with TRBD1 matching over 7 bases. Trimming cost V 2 bases and J 7 bases; bases outside gene matches: 7. The CDR3 contains 14 residues. Germline loops: CDR1 LGHNA, CDR2 YNFKEQ. DNA of the CDR3: TGTGCCAGCAGCCAATATGAGGGGGCTGTGACCCAGTACTTC. Residues: CASSQYEGAVTQYF.

This clonotype was recorded at least ten times. The chain is built from TRBV6-5 and TRBJ2-5, with TRBD1 identical over 8 bases. The germline gives CDR1 MNHEY, CDR2 SVGAGI. This CDR3 is built from 18 residues. J was trimmed by 5 bases and V by 0 bases; bases with no gene match: 14. In DNA form, the CDR3 reads TGTGCCAGCAGTTACTCGGGGTTGCAGGGGGCGAGGTTGGAGACCCAGTACTTC. It is translated as CASSYSGLQGARLETQYF.

The sample holds many counts of this clonotype. This chain connects TRBV19 to TRBJ2-1; D is unresolved. Germline assignment: CDR1 LNHDA and CDR2 SQIVND (reference sequence). The CDR3 extends over 16 amino acids. V was trimmed by 3 bases and J by 0 bases, leaving 12 bases between them. CDR3 coding DNA: TGTGCCAGTAGTATTGGCTTCCCGAGCTCCTACAATGAGCAGTTCTTC. This translates into CASSIGFPSSYNEQFF.

This clonotype was detected ten times or more. The chain uses TRBV3-1 and TRBJ2-5, with no clear D. Germline V gene lookup returns CDR1 LGHDT and CDR2 YNNKEL (reference sequence). The CDR3 runs to 13 residues. Trimming removed 2 bases at V and 5 bases at J, with 9 bases between. The CDR3 coding sequence is TGTGCCAGCAGCCAACTGTCAGGCGAGACCCAGTACTTC. This sequence encodes CASSQLSGETQYF.

This clonotype has at least ten counts. The J gene is TRBJ1-5, the V gene TRBV27; perhaps TRBD1 as D (6 bases). This CDR3 has 13 residues. The ends were cut back, 6 bases at V and 4 bases at J, with 10 bases in the middle. Germline CDR1 is MNHEY and CDR2 is SMNVEV (reference sequence). The CDR3 DNA follows: TGTGCCAGCAGACAGGGCTGGAATCAGCCCCAGCATTTT. Translating gives CASRQGWNQPQHF.

This clonotype was found once. Just one base apart from a much larger clone, this may be a read error. The rearrangement links TRBV28 to TRBJ2-2, with a tentative D call TRBD1 (5 bases). CDR3 size: 15 residues. The germline gives CDR1 MDHEN, CDR2 SYDVKM. Deletions cut 2 bases from V and 3 bases from J, with 10 bases between. The CDR3 nucleotides are TGTGCCAGCAGTTTAAACAAGGGGCACACCGGGGAGCTGTTTTTT. It codes for CASSLNKGHTGELFF.

At least ten counts were recorded for this clonotype. The chain links TRBV4-1 to TRBJ2-5; D gene uncertain. V was shortened by 4 bases and J by 4 bases, with 13 bases between the two germline ends. This CDR3 spans 14 amino acids. Germline V gene data show CDR1 as MGHRA and CDR2 as YSYEKL. The CDR3 nucleotides are TGCGCCAGCAGCCCGCTGGGGAAACTAGAGACCCAGTACTTC. Translation gives CASSPLGKLETQYF.